This T cell receptor beta chain derives from a study of T-cell reconstitution after alpha-beta-depleted transplantation in children. Notes on the study in general: Reports say that about two months after transplant, the alpha-beta T cells came out of several hundred graft clones that had expanded. TCRbeta diversity was high at day 60 in some patients (a result of surviving recipient T cells and thymic progenitors).

Trimming removed 1 base at V and 2 bases at J, with 12 bases between. Germline lookup yields CDR1 SGHDN and CDR2 FVKESK. CDR3 length: 15 amino acids. This clonotype was observed a handful of times. As yet, its antigen is unknown. Unique molecular identifiers were built into the TCRbeta library. Via MiXCR, TCRdb re-called the PCR reads, giving one row per CDR3 protein. The sample records about 640,000 distinct CDR3 sequences, around 13% being singletons. The chain carries TRBV14 and TRBJ2-7; D perhaps matches TRBD1 (5 bases). The material sequenced was PBMCs, mostly from graft donor cells, taken 360 days after TCRalphabeta/CD19-depleted stem cell transplant. This clonotype was obtained from a male patient under 18 who had a stem cell transplant for acute myeloid leukemia, so the T cells may come from the graft donor. Written as DNA, the CDR3 is TGTGCCAGCAGCCAAGGGCCAGGGATTCCCTACGAGCAGTACTTC. Translation gives CASSQGPGIPYEQYF.